The following is a TCR beta chain sequence with its context. Its target is unknown. The data belong to a study of memory CD8 T cells in hepatitis C reinfection. Whole-study context: A positive HCV RNA test after two negatives ≥60 days apart defined reinfection. Late or post reinfection samples were taken 12 to 24 weeks after detection. Study observations and caveats: Only five donors prevented definitive conclusions about public clonotypes.

Indicated time point: late/post reinfection, 12 to 24 weeks after detection. Sorted cells were sequenced directly ex vivo without any in vitro expansion. At all three reinfection time points, viable CD3+ CD8+ CD45RO- cells from a couple of donors served as controls. CDR1 is SGHNT, CDR2 YYREEE, per germline (reference sequence). V was clipped by 4 bases and J by 2 bases; unmatched bases: 10. This CDR3 has 16 residues. Measured with immunoSEQ multiplex PCR; TCRdb has only the in-frame clones, and not every one. This table holds some 46,000 clones, roughly 89% found once. Sample: naive CD8+ T cells sorted from blood. The receptor was isolated from a man aged 18 to 30 with hepatitis C virus infection. This chain uses TRBV5-4 with TRBJ2-7, with 9 bases fitting TRBD1. Written as DNA, the CDR3 is TGTGCCAGCAGCCCCGACACGGACAGGGGACCCTACGAGCAGTACTTC. It is translated as CASSPDTDRGPYEQYF.